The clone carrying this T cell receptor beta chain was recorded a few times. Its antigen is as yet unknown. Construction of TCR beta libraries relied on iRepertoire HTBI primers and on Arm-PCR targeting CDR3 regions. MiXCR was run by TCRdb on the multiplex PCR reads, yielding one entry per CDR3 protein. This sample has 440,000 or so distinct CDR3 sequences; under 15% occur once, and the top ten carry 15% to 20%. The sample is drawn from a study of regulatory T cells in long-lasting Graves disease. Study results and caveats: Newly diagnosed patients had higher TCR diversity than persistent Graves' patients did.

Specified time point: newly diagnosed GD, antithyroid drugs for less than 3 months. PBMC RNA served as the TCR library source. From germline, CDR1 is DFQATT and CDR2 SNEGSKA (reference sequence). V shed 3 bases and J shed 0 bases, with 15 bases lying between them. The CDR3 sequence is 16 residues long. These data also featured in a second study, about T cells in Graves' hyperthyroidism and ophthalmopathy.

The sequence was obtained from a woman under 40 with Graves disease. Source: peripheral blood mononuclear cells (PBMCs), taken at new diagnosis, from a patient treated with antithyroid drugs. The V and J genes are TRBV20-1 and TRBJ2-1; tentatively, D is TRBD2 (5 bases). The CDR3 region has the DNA TGCAGTGCTAGGGCGTCTAGCCTAAACTCCTACAATGAGCAGTTCTTC. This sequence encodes CSARASSLNSYNEQFF.